A selection of T cell receptor beta chains follows, all from one sample in a study. TCRdb analysed the RT-PCR reads with MiXCR anew, one entry per CDR3 protein. The data show about 700,000 distinct CDR3 sequences, 13% to 15% seen once. The sample was memory CD4+ T cells from blood. The receptors come from a female donor in good health, serving as a healthy control. CDR3s include the opening cysteine and the closing phenylalanine or tryptophan. The D gene is left open where the match is weak. Size tells how often a clone was seen (once, few, many) or the class of an expanded clone, and some rows leave it out.

- | TRBJ2-1 | many | TRBV6-5 | TGTGCCAGCAGTCGGCGGGATGGAGGGCAGTTCTTC | CASSRRDGGQFF
- | TRBJ2-5 | many | TRBV7-8 | TGTGCCAGCAGCTCCGGACAGAAAGGCTACCAAGAGACCCAGTACTTC | CASSSGQKGYQETQYF
TRBD1 | TRBJ2-7 | few | TRBV5-1 | TGCGCCAGCAGCCTCTGGACAGGGTCCTACGAGCAGTACTTC | CASSLWTGSYEQYF
- | TRBJ1-3 | - | TRBV28 | TGTGCCATCACCCCCCCTTGGAGGAGGGGGTCTGGAAACACCATATATTTT | CAITPPWRRGSGNTIYF
- | TRBJ2-2 | few | TRBV7-8 | TGTGCCAGCAGCTTAATTCAGGGTTATACCGGGGAGCTGTTTTTT | CASSLIQGYTGELFF
TRBD1 | TRBJ1-1 | - | TRBV12-3/TRBV12-4 | TGTGCCAGCAGTGGGTCTGACAGGGGGCGCCCAGGCGCTGAAGCTTTCTTT | CASSGSDRGRPGAEAFF
- | TRBJ1-3 | - | TRBV5-5 | TGTGCCAGCAGCTTCGGGGATTTCTCTGGAAACACCATATATTTT | CASSFGDFSGNTIYF
- | TRBJ1-4 | - | TRBV20-1 | TGCAGTGCTAGAGTAGCCAGGGATGAAAAACTGTTTTTT | CSARVARDEKLFF
- | TRBJ1-2 | - | TRBV20-1 | TGCAGTGCTAGAGATCGTAGGGGTAACTATGGCTACACCTTC | CSARDRRGNYGYTF
TRBD1 | TRBJ2-1 | - | TRBV9 | TGTGCCAGCAGCGTAGCAGGGGGCGGTTTCTCCTACAATGAGCAGTTCTTC | CASSVAGGGFSYNEQFF
- | TRBJ2-7 | many | TRBV12-3/TRBV12-4 | TGTGCCAGCAGCACTATAGGGACAATCTACGAGCAGTACTTC | CASSTIGTIYEQYF
TRBD2 | TRBJ2-3 | - | TRBV24-1 | TGTGCCACCAGTGATCCTCCTAGCGGGGTGACAGATACGCAGTATTTT | CATSDPPSGVTDTQYF
- | TRBJ2-1 | - | TRBV11-2 | TGTGCCAGCAGCTTAGCTAAACACACGGGGCAGTTCTTC | CASSLAKHTGQFF
- | TRBJ2-7 | - | TRBV7-2 | TGTGCCAGCAGCTTCCCCGGGACCCTCTCCTACGAGCAGTACTTC | CASSFPGTLSYEQYF
TRBD2 | TRBJ2-7 | few | TRBV20-1 | TGCAGTGCTAGGGACTCTAGCGGACCGGGCGAGCAGTACTTC | CSARDSSGPGEQYF
- | TRBJ1-3 | many | TRBV7-3 | TGTGCCAGCAGCCCGACAGCCTCTGGAAACACCATATATTTT | CASSPTASGNTIYF
TRBD1 | TRBJ1-1 | few | TRBV5-5 | TGTGCCAGCAGCTACGTCCCGGGACAGGGTCCCAGCACTGAAGCTTTCTTT | CASSYVPGQGPSTEAFF
- | TRBJ2-7 | many | TRBV7-2 | TGTGCCAGCAGCTTATGGGAGCAGCGCGAGCAGTACTTC | CASSLWEQREQYF
- | TRBJ2-1 | - | TRBV24-1 | TGTGCCACCCGCTATGGCTCTGGGGGGCAGTGTGAGCAGTTCTTC | CATRYGSGGQCEQFF
TRBD2 | TRBJ2-3 | many | TRBV5-1 | TGCGCCAGCAGTCGCGGGGGGGCCCGGGACACAGATACGCAGTATTTT | CASSRGGARDTDTQYF
TRBD1 | TRBJ2-2 | many | TRBV7-3 | TGTGCCAGCAGCCCTAACAGGGGAACGAACACCGGGGAGCTGTTTTTT | CASSPNRGTNTGELFF
- | TRBJ2-1 | - | TRBV5-1 | TGCGCCAGCAGCTTGAAGATTCAGGGGGGGAACAATGAGCAGTTCTTC | CASSLKIQGGNNEQFF
- | TRBJ2-1 | few | TRBV20-1 | TGCAGTGCTTCAGGAAGGGATGAGCAGTTCTTC | CSASGRDEQFF
TRBD2 | TRBJ2-2 | many | TRBV6-4 | TGTGCCAGCAGTGGACTAGCGGGAGGGCCCGACACCGGGGAGCTGTTTTTT | CASSGLAGGPDTGELFF
TRBD2 | TRBJ2-7 | many | TRBV20-1 | TGCAGTGCTATGGGGACTAGCGGGAGCTCCTACGAGCAGTACTTC | CSAMGTSGSSYEQYF
- | TRBJ2-5 | many | TRBV20-1 | TGCAGTGCTAGAAGTCAAGGTAGTTGGGAGACCCAGTACTTC | CSARSQGSWETQYF
- | TRBJ1-1 | many | TRBV12-3/TRBV12-4 | TGTGCCAGCACCCCGGGGTCGCGCTCGAACACTGAAGCTTTCTTT | CASTPGSRSNTEAFF
TRBD1 | TRBJ2-3 | - | TRBV20-1 | TGCAGTGCCCTCCGGGGACAGGGGACCTCAGATACGCAGTATTTT | CSALRGQGTSDTQYF